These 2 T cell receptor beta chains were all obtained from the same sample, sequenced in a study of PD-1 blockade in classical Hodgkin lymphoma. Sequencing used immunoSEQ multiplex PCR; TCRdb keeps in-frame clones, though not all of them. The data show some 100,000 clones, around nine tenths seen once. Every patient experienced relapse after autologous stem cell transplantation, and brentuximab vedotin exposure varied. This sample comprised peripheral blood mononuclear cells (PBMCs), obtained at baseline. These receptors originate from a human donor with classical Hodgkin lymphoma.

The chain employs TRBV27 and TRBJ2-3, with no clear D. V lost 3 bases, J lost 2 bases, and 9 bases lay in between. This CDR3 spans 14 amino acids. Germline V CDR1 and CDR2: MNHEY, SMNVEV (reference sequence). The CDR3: CASSLARYTDTQYF. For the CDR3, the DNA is TGTGCCAGCAGTTTGGCCAGATACACAGATACGCAGTATTTT.

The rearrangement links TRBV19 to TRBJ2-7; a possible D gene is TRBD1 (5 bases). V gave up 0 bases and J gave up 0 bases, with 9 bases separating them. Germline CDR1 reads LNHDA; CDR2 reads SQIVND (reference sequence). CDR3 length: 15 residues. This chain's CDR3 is CASSIDRQFSYEQYF. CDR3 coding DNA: TGTGCCAGTAGTATAGATCGACAGTTCTCCTACGAGCAGTACTTC. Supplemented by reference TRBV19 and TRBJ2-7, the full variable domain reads DGGITQSPKYLFRKEGQNVTLSCEQNLNHDAMYWYRQDPGQGLRLIYYSQIVNDFQKGDIAEGYSVSREKKESFPLTVTSAQKNPTAFYLCASSIDRQFSYEQYFGPGTRLTVT.